The rows below give T cell receptor beta chains drawn from one sample of a study of response to subunit inactivated influenza vaccine. TCRdb reprocessed the RT-PCR reads via MiXCR and lists one record per CDR3 protein. The sample consists of 300,000 to 350,000 distinct CDR3 sequences, roughly 22% of them appearing once. The sequencing used PBMCs from blood, collected 21 months after vaccination. All receptors come from a man in his fifties or sixties who received an inactivated influenza vaccine. Each CDR3 is given without its conserved first and last residue.

j_gene: TRBJ2-7
v_gene: TRBV5-6
CDR3aa: ASSLIPQGAYEQY

j_gene: TRBJ1-5
v_gene: TRBV12-3/TRBV12-4
CDR3aa: ASSLALNSNQPQH

j_gene: TRBJ2-3
v_gene: TRBV20-1
CDR3aa: SGARVSSDTQY

j_gene: TRBJ1-5
v_gene: TRBV4-3
CDR3aa: ASSQDFRNQPQH

j_gene: TRBJ1-5
v_gene: TRBV12-3/TRBV12-4
CDR3aa: ASSSSPGGGNQPQH

j_gene: TRBJ1-5
v_gene: TRBV5-5
CDR3aa: ASSFLGGSVSNQPQH

j_gene: TRBJ2-3
v_gene: TRBV28
CDR3aa: ASSFNPQEPTDTQY

j_gene: TRBJ2-1
v_gene: TRBV12-3/TRBV12-4
CDR3aa: TSRALAGRSHLYNEQF

j_gene: TRBJ1-5
v_gene: TRBV25-1
CDR3aa: ASSECPGWDNQPQH

j_gene: TRBJ2-3
v_gene: TRBV6-2/TRBV6-3
CDR3aa: ASSYEGLDTDTQY

j_gene: TRBJ1-4
v_gene: TRBV30
CDR3aa: AWSSRPEKLF

j_gene: TRBJ1-2
v_gene: TRBV20-1
CDR3aa: SASDLRQASYGYT

j_gene: TRBJ2-3
v_gene: TRBV20-1
CDR3aa: SARALQGTTDTQY

j_gene: TRBJ1-2
v_gene: TRBV27
CDR3aa: ASSPGTGRWRGYT

j_gene: TRBJ1-1
v_gene: TRBV12-3/TRBV12-4
CDR3aa: ASSFRETVDF

j_gene: TRBJ2-3
v_gene: TRBV7-9
CDR3aa: ASSLSTGGLTDTQY

j_gene: TRBJ2-1
v_gene: TRBV20-1
CDR3aa: SAPLHYTPRNEQF

j_gene: TRBJ2-3
v_gene: TRBV5-1
CDR3aa: ASSLGLAGYDTDTQY

j_gene: TRBJ2-7
v_gene: TRBV10-2
CDR3aa: ASRKTGTDEQY

j_gene: TRBJ2-1
v_gene: TRBV29-1
CDR3aa: SVGTGSMKMDEQF